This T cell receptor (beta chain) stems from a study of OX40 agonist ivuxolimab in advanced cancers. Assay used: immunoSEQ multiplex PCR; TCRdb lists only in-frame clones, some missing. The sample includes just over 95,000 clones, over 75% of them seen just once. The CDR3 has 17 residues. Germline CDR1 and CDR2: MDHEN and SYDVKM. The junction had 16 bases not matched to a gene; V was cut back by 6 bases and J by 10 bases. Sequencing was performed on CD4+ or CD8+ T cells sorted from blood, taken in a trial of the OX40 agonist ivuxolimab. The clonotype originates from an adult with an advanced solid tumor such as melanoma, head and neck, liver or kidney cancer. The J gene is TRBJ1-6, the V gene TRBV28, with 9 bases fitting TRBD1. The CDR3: CASSPGQGLMGWSPLHF. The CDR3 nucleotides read TGTGCCAGCAGCCCCGGACAGGGGCTTATGGGGTGGTCACCCCTCCACTTT.